This TCR beta chain is drawn from a study of T cells after yellow fever vaccination. The germline V gene encodes CDR1 LGHNA and CDR2 YSLEER. The CDR3 runs 15 residues. V was pared by 3 bases and J by 2 bases, with 5 bases of the junction left unmatched. In regard to this clonotype: The antigen is unknown.

Regarding the study as a whole: Overlap between CD4 and CD8 compartments was detected for a small share of clonotypes. FACS-sorted repertoires could harbor abundant contaminating bulk-population clonotypes.

Making TCR cDNA involved 5'RACE template switching, which added UMIs and a universal primer site. One entry per CDR3 protein, called by TCRdb with MiXCR from the 5' RACE reads. The sample includes about 630,000 distinct CDR3 sequences, 9% to 15% of them seen just once. The chain carries TRBV4-3 and TRBJ2-3; 7 nucleotides agree with TRBD1. Sample: PBMCs, taken on the day of the yellow fever booster vaccination. The receptor was derived from a man under 40 who received the YFV17D yellow fever vaccine. The CDR3: CASSQTGMVTDTQYF. The CDR3 DNA sequence: TGCGCCAGCAGCCAGACAGGGATGGTCACAGATACGCAGTATTTT.